This T cell receptor (beta chain) was captured in a study of radiation and T cells in renal cell carcinoma. The ends were cut back, 0 bases at V and 7 bases at J, with 11 bases in the middle. This CDR3 comprises 15 residues. Germline V gene data show CDR1 as SGDLS and CDR2 as YYNGEE. To note about this clone: The antigen remains undetermined.

Profiled with immunoSEQ multiplex PCR; TCRdb holds only in-frame clones, not every one. The profile shows some 80,000 clones, 75% to 90% of them singletons. Study-level points and caveats: Pretreatment tumor biopsies were lacking, so baseline clonotypes are unknown. From baseline, blood top tumor clonotypes peaked at 2 weeks post-radiation.

Time point in this sample: blood 4 weeks post-SBRT, at nephrectomy. The treatment denotes: 15 Gy SBRT to primary tumor, nephrectomy 4 weeks later. Nephrectomy followed 15 Gy stereotactic body radiation by 4 weeks. Blood was sampled at baseline, 2 weeks and 4 weeks after SBRT. The specimen was blood, collected from a patient whose treatment included radiotherapy and nephrectomy. This rearrangement joins TRBV9 to TRBJ1-6, with unresolved D. The receptor comes from a woman aged 60-75 years with renal cell carcinoma. In DNA form, the CDR3 reads TGTGCCAGCAGCGTAGATGGGCAGTTGAATTCACCCCTCCACTTT. Translated: CASSVDGQLNSPLHF.